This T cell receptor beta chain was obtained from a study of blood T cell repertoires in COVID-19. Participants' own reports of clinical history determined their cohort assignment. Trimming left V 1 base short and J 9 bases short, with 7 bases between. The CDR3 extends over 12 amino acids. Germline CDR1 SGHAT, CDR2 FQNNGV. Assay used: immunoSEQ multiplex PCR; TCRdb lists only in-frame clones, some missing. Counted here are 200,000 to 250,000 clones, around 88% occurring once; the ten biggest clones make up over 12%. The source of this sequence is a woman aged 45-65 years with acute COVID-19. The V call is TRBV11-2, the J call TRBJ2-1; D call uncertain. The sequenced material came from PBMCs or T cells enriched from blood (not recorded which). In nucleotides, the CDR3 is TGTGCCAGCAGCTTAGTGGCGGTTGAGCAGTTCTTC. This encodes CASSLVAVEQFF.